What follows are 11 T cell receptor beta chains derived from one specimen sequenced in a study of T cells in Graves' hyperthyroidism and ophthalmopathy. Amplification of TCR beta CDR3 regions used RNA as the template. TCR CDR3 regions were first amplified by RT-PCR with HTBI primers. MiXCR, applied by TCRdb to the multiplex PCR reads, yields one record per CDR3 protein. The repertoire holds 400,000 to 600,000 distinct CDR3 sequences, with less than 25% as singletons. Source material: blood. The receptors shown here come from a man aged 18 to 35 with Graves' hyperthyroidism.

This clonotype was recorded at least ten times. The chain couples TRBV19 to TRBJ1-1; TRBD1 is a possible D gene (5 bases). Per germline, CDR1 LNHDA and CDR2 SQIVND (reference sequence). V dropped 5 bases and J dropped 6 bases, with 10 bases sitting between them. The length of the CDR3 is 12 residues. In DNA form, the CDR3 reads TGTGCCAGTAGTCGGACATTCGCTGAAGCTTTCTTT. It encodes CASSRTFAEAFF.

The sample holds a few counts of this clonotype. V is TRBV6-1 and J is TRBJ1-1; 9 bases align to TRBD1. V shed 7 bases and J 1 base; nucleotides not matched to a gene: 4. The CDR3 has 14 residues. The germline CDR1 and CDR2 sequences are MNHNS and SASEGT. The CDR3 DNA follows: TGTGCCAGCACCACGACAGGGGGGAACACTGAAGCTTTCTTT. Translated, it gives CASTTTGGNTEAFF.

This clonotype was observed many times. The J gene is TRBJ2-5, the V gene TRBV30, with unresolved D. CDR3 length equals 11 residues. The germline CDR1 and CDR2 sequences are GTSNPN and SVGIG (reference sequence). The V end lost 1 base, the J end lost 7 bases, and 7 bases lay between the germline ends. CDR3 DNA sequence: TGTGCCTGGAGTGCAACTGTGACCCAGTACTTC. Encoded protein: CAWSATVTQYF.

This clonotype appeared many times. This sequence joins TRBV6-1 and TRBJ1-1, with a possible D match to TRBD1 (5 bases). The V gene lost 8 bases and the J gene lost 6 bases, with 13 bases spanning the gap. The germline V gene encodes CDR1 MNHNS and CDR2 SASEGT. The CDR3 loop spans 12 amino acids. CDR3 loop: CASFPRGAEAFF. As DNA, the CDR3 is TGTGCCAGCTTTCCTCGGGGCGCTGAAGCTTTCTTT.

Comment on this clonotype: This may be a read error: a much more frequent sequence differs by one nucleotide. The chain combines TRBV5-1 with TRBJ1-1; TRBD1 might be the D (6 bases). This CDR3 spans 17 amino acids. From germline, CDR1 is SGHRS and CDR2 YFSETQ. The CDR3 nucleotides read TGCGCCAGCAGCTCGGATGGGGGCTTCGGCTTGGTGGCTGAATCTTTCTTT. It translates to CASSSDGGFGLVAESFF.

J is TRBJ1-5 and V is TRBV7-2, with no clear D. Germline CDR1 reads SGHTA; CDR2 reads FQGNSA. V lost 1 base and J 4 bases, leaving 8 bases between the germline ends. The CDR3 is 14 amino acids. The CDR3 sequence: CASSLVSENQPQHF. Written as DNA, the CDR3 is TGTGCCAGCAGCTTAGTTTCAGAAAATCAGCCCCAGCATTTT. Variable domain in full (rest from reference TRBV7-2 and TRBJ1-5): GAGVSQSPSNKVTEKGKDVELRCDPISGHTALYWYRQSLGQGLEFLIYFQGNSAPDKSGLPSDRFSAERTGGSVSTLTIQRTQQEDSAVYLCASSLVSENQPQHFGDGTRLSIL.

The chain has TRBV7-9 and TRBJ2-7, with 9 positions matching TRBD2. V lost 7 bases to trimming and J lost 6 bases; unmatched junction nucleotides: 10. This CDR3 has 14 residues. Germline V gene sequence: CDR1 SEHNR, CDR2 FQNEAQ (reference sequence). CDR3 in DNA: TGTGCCAGCAAACCTGGCGGGAGGGCCGGCGAGCAGTACTTC. This codes for CASKPGGRAGEQYF.

The V and J genes are TRBV28 and TRBJ1-2; no reliable D call. Germline V lookup: CDR1 MDHEN, CDR2 SYDVKM. V was clipped by 6 bases and J by 7 bases, with 21 bases between them. The CDR3 is 15 amino acids. In DNA form, the CDR3 reads TGTGCCAGCAGCTTGTCCTGGACCCCCTCGCGTGGCTACACCTTC. Its protein product is CASSLSWTPSRGYTF.

The chain employs TRBV6-1 and TRBJ2-7; D is possibly TRBD2 (7 bases). Germline CDR1 MNHNS, CDR2 SASEGT. The ends were cut back, 8 bases at V and 5 bases at J, with 16 bases in the middle. The CDR3 totals 13 residues. In DNA, the CDR3 is TGTGCCAGCGGGGGGGCAAATCCCCACGAGCAGTACTTC. Translated, it gives CASGGANPHEQYF.

This clonotype was picked up many times. V gene TRBV29-1 combines with J gene TRBJ1-5; D gene uncertain. Trimming removed 5 bases at V and 1 base at J, with 21 bases between. The germline V gene encodes CDR1 SQVTM and CDR2 ANQGSEA. The CDR3 spans 17 residues. The CDR3 DNA reads as TGCAGCGTTCCTGGACGGATAGGGTCCCGCAGCAATCAGCCCCAGCATTTT. It specifies CSVPGRIGSRSNQPQHF. The full variable domain, its missing parts supplied by reference TRBV29-1 and TRBJ1-5, is SAVISQKPSRDICQRGTSLTIQCQVDSQVTMMFWYRQQPGQSLTLIATANQGSEATYESGFVIDKFPISRPNLTFSTLTVSNMSPEDSSIYLCSVPGRIGSRSNQPQHFGDGTRLSIL.

This clonotype showed up just a few times. The junction departs from the called germline gene at one end, perhaps through a read error. The V call is TRBV19, the J call TRBJ1-1; D not certain. Per the germline V gene, CDR1 is LNHDA and CDR2 is SQIVND (reference sequence). The length of the CDR3 is 13 residues. The CDR3 loop is CASSIGSLDEALF. CDR3 DNA: TGTGCCAGTAGTATTGGATCACTGGATGAAGCTCTCTTT.